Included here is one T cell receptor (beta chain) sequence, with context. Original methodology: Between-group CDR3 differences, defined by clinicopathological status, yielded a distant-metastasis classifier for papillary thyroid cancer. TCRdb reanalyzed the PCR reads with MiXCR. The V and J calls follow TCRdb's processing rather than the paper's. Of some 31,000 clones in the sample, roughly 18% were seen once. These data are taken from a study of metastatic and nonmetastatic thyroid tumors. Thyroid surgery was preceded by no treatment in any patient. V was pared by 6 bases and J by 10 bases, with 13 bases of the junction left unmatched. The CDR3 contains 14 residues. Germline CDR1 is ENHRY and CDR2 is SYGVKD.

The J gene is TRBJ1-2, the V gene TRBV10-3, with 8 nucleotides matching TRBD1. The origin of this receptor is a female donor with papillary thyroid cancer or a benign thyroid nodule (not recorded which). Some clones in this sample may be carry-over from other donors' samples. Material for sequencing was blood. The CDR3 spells CAIRPGTGGQVYTF. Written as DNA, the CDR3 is TGTGCCATCAGGCCCGGGACAGGTGGACAGGTCTACACCTTC.